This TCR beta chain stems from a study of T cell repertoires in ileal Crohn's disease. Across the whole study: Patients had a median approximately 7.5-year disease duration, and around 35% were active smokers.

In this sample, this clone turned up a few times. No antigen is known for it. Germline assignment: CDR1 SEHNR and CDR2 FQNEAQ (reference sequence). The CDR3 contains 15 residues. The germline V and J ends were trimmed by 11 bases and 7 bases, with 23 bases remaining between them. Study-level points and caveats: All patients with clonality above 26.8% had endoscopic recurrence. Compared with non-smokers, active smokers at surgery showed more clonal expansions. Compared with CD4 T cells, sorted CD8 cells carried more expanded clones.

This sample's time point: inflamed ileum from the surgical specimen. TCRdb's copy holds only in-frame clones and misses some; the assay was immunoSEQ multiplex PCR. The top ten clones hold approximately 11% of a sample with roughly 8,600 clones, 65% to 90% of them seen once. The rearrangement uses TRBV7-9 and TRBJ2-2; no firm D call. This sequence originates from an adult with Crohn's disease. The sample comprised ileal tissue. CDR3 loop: CAHLGTAPSHGELFF. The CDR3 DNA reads TGTGCCCATTTGGGAACGGCCCCCTCCCACGGGGAGCTGTTTTTT.